This TCR beta chain came from a study of identifying expanded T cells in peripheral blood. Note on this clone: What it binds is unknown. One base away lies a much larger clone, so this may be a sequencing read error.

This table comes from immunoSEQ multiplex PCR, and its TCRdb copy is limited to in-frame clones, with some not included. The profile shows some 75,000 clones, roughly 90% of them singletons. During the collection period, no donor immune events like infections were recorded. Study-wide results and limits: Differentially abundant clones: 0.95 to 1.5 between replicates, 15 to 17 at roughly 13 days, 19 to 20 at four. Clone count variance between roughly two-week samples rose with total template count.

This sequence was found in a person aged 18-70 years in good health. The sequencing sample was made of blood.

CDR3 protein: CASRQDTEAFF. For the CDR3, the DNA is TGTGCCAGCAGACAGGACACTGAAGCTTTCTTT. The chain links TRBV28 to TRBJ1-1, with D perhaps TRBD1 (5 bases). This CDR3 comprises 11 residues. Germline CDR1 reads MDHEN; CDR2 reads SYDVKM. Trimming took 6 bases from V and 3 from J, leaving 5 bases between them.